This record covers a single T cell receptor beta chain. Its antigen is currently unknown. Some clones are missing from TCRdb's copy, which holds only in-frame ones; the method was immunoSEQ multiplex PCR. The sample carries some 2.4 million clones, 93% recorded once. The data were obtained in a study of shared clonotypes between healthy human individuals. Study-wide points: Estimated clonotype richness was generally higher in naive than memory subsets.

Trimming took off 2 bases at V and 8 bases at J, with 10 bases between the two ends. Germline loops: CDR1 SQVTM, CDR2 ANQGSEA. The CDR3 totals 12 residues. The rearrangement links TRBV29-1 to TRBJ2-1; D gene ambiguous. The TCR was taken from a man between 18 and 35 years old in good health. Some clones in this sample may be carry-over from other donors' samples. The sample taken for sequencing was naive CD4+ T cells from PBMCs. Subset: CD45RA+ positively selected. CDR3 sequence: CSVEYRRDEQFF. The CDR3 nucleotides read TGCAGCGTTGAATACCGTCGGGATGAGCAGTTCTTC.